This passage covers 6 T cell receptor beta chains from one sample sequenced in a study of shared clonotypes between healthy human individuals. The naive CD8 subset, CD45RO-negative cells positively selected for CCR7, excluded terminally differentiated effector memory CD45RA+ cells. Profiled with immunoSEQ multiplex PCR; TCRdb holds only in-frame clones, not every one. The sample lists millions of clones, around 96% occurring once. The sequenced material came from naive CD8+ T cells sorted from blood. These receptors originate from a man aged 18 to 30 in good health.

This chain uses TRBV2 with TRBJ2-3; tentatively, D is TRBD1 or TRBD2 (5 bases each). The CDR3 sequence is 16 residues long. The V and J ends lost 5 bases and 2 bases respectively, with 17 bases between them. Per germline, CDR1 SNHLY and CDR2 FYNNEI. In DNA form, the CDR3 reads TGTGCCAGCAGTAACCCGGGACCTTCATCCACAGATACGCAGTATTTT. It yields the protein CASSNPGPSSTDTQYF.

The rearrangement links TRBV7-9 to TRBJ1-1, with 7 bases lining up with TRBD1. In germline, CDR1 is SEHNR, CDR2 FQNEAQ (reference sequence). The CDR3 has 18 residues. With 5 bases clipped from V and 0 bases from J, the junction kept 15 bases outside the gene matches. The CDR3 protein is CASSPAGTEGGMNTEAFF. The CDR3 bases are TGTGCCAGCAGCCCGGCCGGGACAGAAGGGGGGATGAACACTGAAGCTTTCTTT.

The chain employs TRBV11-2 and TRBJ1-5, with D tentatively TRBD1 (5 bases). Germline V lookup: CDR1 SGHAT, CDR2 FQNNGV. This CDR3 contains 15 residues. Trimming removed 2 bases at V and 5 bases at J, with 13 bases between. The chain's CDR3 is CASSLQSGDYQPQHF. The DNA of the CDR3 is TGTGCCAGCAGCTTACAGTCGGGGGACTATCAGCCCCAGCATTTT.

The CDR3 DNA follows: TGTGCCAGCAGTTCGGGACTAGCGGGAGCCTACGAGCAGTACTTC. Protein sequence: CASSSGLAGAYEQYF. The chain recombines TRBV6-6 with TRBJ2-7; 14 bases are a match to TRBD2. This CDR3 spans 15 amino acids. The trim removed 4 bases at V and 2 bases at J, leaving 1 base unmatched. Germline V gives CDR1 MNHNY, CDR2 SVGAGI (reference sequence).

This CDR3 reads CSVDEGYEAFF. The CDR3 nucleotides are TGCAGCGTTGACGAAGGGTATGAAGCTTTCTTT. The J gene is TRBJ1-1, the V gene TRBV29-1; D call uncertain. Trimming removed 3 bases from V and 7 bases from J, with 9 bases in between. The V gene's germline CDR1 is SQVTM and CDR2 ANQGSEA. CDR3 length equals 11 residues.

This clone appeared a single time. The same CDR3 arises from other DNA sequences in this sample as well. V usage is TRBV5-1 and J usage is TRBJ2-7; 10 positions match TRBD2. This CDR3 is built from 15 residues. Germline trimming cut 2 bases from V and 0 bases from J; bases unmatched to any gene: 2. CDR1 and CDR2 from the germline V gene are SGHRS and YFSETQ. CDR3 protein: CASSFSSGGSYEQYF. As DNA, the CDR3 is TGCGCCAGCAGCTTCTCTAGCGGGGGCTCCTACGAGCAGTACTTC.